These 27 T cell receptor beta chains share one sample of origin, sequenced in a study of shared clonotypes between healthy human individuals (dated by TCRdb to the early 2020s). Receptor amplification or capture employed the immunoSEQ multiplex PCR assay. What TCRdb holds here is the immuneACCESS table cut down to in-frame rearrangements. Part of the clones is not present; checked against another copy, under half of the missing clones reflect an unresolved V gene, and the others are unexplained. The sample profile shows about 1 million clones; 60% to 80% of them were found once. The ten largest clones take up about 1.5% of the sample. The sequenced sample consisted of memory CD4+ T cells sorted from blood. Per the publication, the cell subset or site label means: CD45RA-negative fraction. The receptors originated from a young man in good health.

The chain joins TRBV10-2 to TRBJ1-1, with D perhaps TRBD1 (6 bases). Trimming removed 5 bases at V and 2 bases at J, with 9 bases between. The CDR3 spans 13 residues. Germline values: CDR1 WSHSY, CDR2 SAAADI. The CDR3 reads CASSLQGNTEAFF. The CDR3 DNA reads TGCGCCAGCAGTCTACAGGGCAACACTGAAGCTTTCTTT.

The rearrangement links TRBV2 to TRBJ2-5, with TRBD2 matching 8 bases. The ends lost 4 bases at V and 7 bases at J; junction bases unmatched: 8. Looked up from germline, CDR1 is SNHLY and CDR2 is FYNNEI. The CDR3 runs to 14 residues. CDR3 sequence reads: CASSGTPGGRTQYF. CDR3 DNA: TGTGCCAGCAGTGGAACTCCGGGGGGGCGGACCCAGTACTTC. Based on the CDR3 plus reference TRBV2 and TRBJ2-5, the full variable domain is EPEVTQTPSHQVTQMGQEVILRCVPISNHLYFYWYRQILGQKVEFLVSFYNNEISEKSEIFDDQFSVERPDGSNFTLKIRSTKLEDSAMYFCASSGTPGGRTQYFGPGTRLLVL.

The chain uses TRBV7-2 and TRBJ2-5; D remains unclear. With 5 bases removed from V and 5 bases from J, the gap between germline ends came to 12 bases. CDR1 is SGHTA, CDR2 FQGNSA, per germline. The CDR3 runs to 13 residues. The CDR3 DNA is TGTGCCAGCAGCCCGGGTCGCCGGGAGACCCAGTACTTC. It is translated as CASSPGRRETQYF.

The chain is built from TRBV2 and TRBJ1-2; D remains ambiguous. V shed 6 bases and J shed 0 bases, with 17 bases lying between them. CDR1 SNHLY and CDR2 FYNNEI come from the germline V gene. This CDR3 is built from 16 residues. CDR3 residues: CASRVLGPLSNYGYTF. CDR3 bases: TGTGCCAGCAGGGTGCTTGGCCCTTTATCTAACTATGGCTACACCTTC.

The rearrangement links TRBV29-1 to TRBJ2-5; D unresolved. The CDR3 totals 13 residues. CDR1 and CDR2 from the germline V gene are SQVTM and ANQGSEA. Trimming took off 6 bases at V and 1 base at J, with 12 bases between the two ends. CDR3 DNA sequence: TGCAGCGTCGCCACTGGGCCCCAAGAGACCCAGTACTTC. It specifies CSVATGPQETQYF.

Here the CDR3 reads CASKAGSYGYTF. CDR3 DNA sequence: TGTGCCAGCAAAGCTGGCAGCTATGGCTACACCTTC. The V gene is TRBV2, the J gene TRBJ1-2; D remains ambiguous. The germline V gene encodes CDR1 SNHLY and CDR2 FYNNEI. The CDR3 runs 12 residues. Between the trimmed V and J ends, which lost 7 bases and 4 bases, there was a span of 10 bases.

Worth noting for this clone: At one end, the junction sequence differs from germline, possibly due to a read error. The chain couples TRBV5-6 to TRBJ1-4; 7 nucleotides line up with TRBD1. The germline V gene has CDR1 SGHDT and CDR2 YYEEEE. The CDR3 runs to 15 residues. The CDR3 DNA reads TGTGTCAGCAGCTTAGAGGGGGCAGTTAATGAAAAACTGTTTTTT. Protein product: CVSSLEGAVNEKLFF.

In this sample, this clone turned up a few times. This rearrangement joins TRBV10-3 to TRBJ1-5; tentatively, D is TRBD1 (5 bases). CDR1 and CDR2 from the germline V gene are ENHRY and SYGVKD. This CDR3 comprises 14 residues. Trimming removed 1 base at V and 4 bases at J, with 8 bases between. The CDR3 sequence: CAISELDRNQPQHF. CDR3 DNA: TGTGCCATCAGTGAGTTAGACAGAAATCAGCCCCAGCATTTT.

The table lists this clone with a count of one. The chain links TRBV5-1 to TRBJ2-7, with unresolved D. This CDR3 is 13 amino acids long. The ends were cut back, 9 bases at V and 6 bases at J, with 19 bases in the middle. The germline CDR1 and CDR2 sequences are SGHRS and YFSETQ. This CDR3 is CANRVGRRREQYF. In nucleotides, the CDR3 is TGCGCCAACAGAGTCGGCAGGCGGCGCGAGCAGTACTTC.

V usage is TRBV19 and J usage is TRBJ2-7, with 10 bases lining up with TRBD2. CDR3 length equals 16 residues. Trimming cost V 5 bases and J 0 bases; bases outside gene matches: 7. The germline gives CDR1 LNHDA, CDR2 SQIVND (reference sequence). The CDR3 sequence: CASSPWTSGFSYEQYF. The CDR3 DNA reads TGTGCCAGTAGTCCTTGGACTAGCGGTTTCTCCTACGAGCAGTACTTC.

The genes are TRBV7-6 and TRBJ2-3; D gene ambiguous. Germline lookup yields CDR1 SGHVS and CDR2 FNYEAQ. The CDR3 covers 14 residues. V lost 0 bases and J lost 4, with 8 bases in between. CDR3 residues: CASSLAVGADTQYF. The CDR3 coding sequence is TGTGCCAGCAGCTTAGCTGTCGGAGCAGATACGCAGTATTTT.

This clone showed up just once. Relative to the germline gene, one junction end is altered; a read error may explain this. The V gene is TRBV5-4, the J gene TRBJ2-7; D unclear. There are 13 residues in the CDR3. Per germline, CDR1 SGHNT and CDR2 YYREEE (reference sequence). Here the CDR3 reads CASSPDRFLGLDF. CDR3 nucleotide sequence: TGTGCCAGCAGCCCCGATCGGTTCCTGGGCCTGGATTTC.

This clone has at least ten counts. J is TRBJ1-6 and V is TRBV14; possibly TRBD1 for D (6 bases). The CDR3 is 16 amino acids. V gave up 5 bases and J gave up 10 bases, with 21 bases separating them. Germline values: CDR1 SGHDN, CDR2 FVKESK. The CDR3 reads CASSARTALGESPLHF. Written as DNA, the CDR3 is TGTGCCAGCAGCGCCCGGACAGCCCTCGGGGAATCACCCCTCCACTTT.

The chain recombines TRBV19 with TRBJ2-1; 9 bases are a match to TRBD1. CDR1 is LNHDA and CDR2 is SQIVND in the germline V gene (reference sequence). Losses at the gene ends were 10 bases for V and 5 bases for J; bases not matched to a gene: 12. This CDR3 region has 15 residues. CDR3 nucleotides: TGTGCCACCAAAGTCCGGGACAGGGACCACAATGAGCAGTTCTTC. Its translation: CATKVRDRDHNEQFF.

This clone was detected a few times. The V and J genes are TRBV5-1 and TRBJ2-1, with a weak D call TRBD2 (6 bases). The CDR3 runs 12 residues. From germline, CDR1 is SGHRS and CDR2 YFSETQ. The germline V and J ends were trimmed by 7 bases and 6 bases, with 11 bases remaining between them. In nucleotides, the CDR3 is TGCGCCAGCGTGGGGGGAGTCAATGAGCAGTTCTTC. Protein sequence: CASVGGVNEQFF.

The gene calls are TRBV7-9 and TRBJ2-1, with D uncertain. V was pared by 5 bases and J by 7 bases, with 9 bases between. This CDR3 has 12 amino acids. Germline V gene lookup returns CDR1 SEHNR and CDR2 FQNEAQ (reference sequence). CDR3 sequence: CASSPSWNEQFF. The DNA of the CDR3 is TGTGCCAGCAGCCCAAGCTGGAATGAGCAGTTCTTC.

V is TRBV19 and J is TRBJ2-7, with D possibly being TRBD2 (5 bases). The CDR3 covers 14 residues. Germline V gene data show CDR1 as LNHDA and CDR2 as SQIVND (reference sequence). V shed 6 bases and J shed 4 bases, with 16 bases lying between them. The DNA of the CDR3 is TGTGCCAGTAGGAGGTCGAGGGATTCATACGAGCAGTACTTC. This encodes CASRRSRDSYEQYF.

Note on this clone: Other nucleotide sequences in the sample specify the same CDR3. V and J are TRBV9 and TRBJ2-3; tentative D call: TRBD2 (5 bases). The germline CDR1 and CDR2 sequences are SGDLS and YYNGEE. The CDR3 is 15 residues long. V gave up 0 bases and J gave up 2 bases, with 10 bases separating them. Written as DNA, the CDR3 is TGTGCCAGCAGCGTAGTCAGAGGGAACACAGATACGCAGTATTTT. This codes for CASSVVRGNTDTQYF.

V usage is TRBV11-3 and J usage is TRBJ2-3; either TRBD1 or TRBD2 may fit D (5 bases each). Trimming pared 3 bases from V and 5 bases from J, leaving 9 bases between. Per the germline V gene, CDR1 is SGHNT and CDR2 is YENEEA. This CDR3 is 13 amino acids long. CDR3 coding DNA: TGTGCCAGCAGCTTCCGGGACGAAGATACGCAGTATTTT. It is translated as CASSFRDEDTQYF.

V usage is TRBV30 and J usage is TRBJ1-4; 8 positions match TRBD1. Germline CDR1 GTSNPN, CDR2 SVGIG (reference sequence). The CDR3 spans 13 residues. Unmatched junction bases numbered 6, after V lost 4 bases and J lost 8 bases. The CDR3 here is CAWNGAGGEKLFF. CDR3 DNA sequence: TGTGCCTGGAATGGGGCAGGGGGCGAAAAACTGTTTTTT.

V usage is TRBV18 and J usage is TRBJ2-4; tentatively, D is TRBD1 or TRBD2 (6 bases each). The CDR3 is 14 residues long. Germline CDR1 KGHSH, CDR2 LQKENI. V lost 4 bases, J lost 6 bases, and 13 bases lay in between. CDR3: CASSRGAEGNIQYF. CDR3 nucleotide sequence: TGTGCCAGCTCACGGGGGGCCGAGGGAAACATTCAGTACTTC. Using reference TRBV18 and TRBJ2-4 for the parts outside the CDR3, the full variable domain is NAGVMQNPRHLVRRRGQEARLRCSPMKGHSHVYWYRQLPEEGLKFMVYLQKENIIDESGMPKERFSAEFPKEGPSILRIQQVVRGDSAAYFCASSRGAEGNIQYFGAGTRLSVL.

V gene TRBV11-2 combines with J gene TRBJ2-7, with a weak D call TRBD1 (7 bases). This CDR3 has 14 residues. Germline assignment: CDR1 SGHAT and CDR2 FQNNGV. Between the trimmed V and J ends, which lost 2 bases and 6 bases, there was a span of 14 bases. DNA of the CDR3: TGTGCCAGCAGCTTATTGATCCAGGGGGGCGAGCAGTACTTC. As protein: CASSLLIQGGEQYF.

This clone has only a few counts. The same CDR3 also results from other DNA sequences found in this sample. V is TRBV18 and J is TRBJ2-1; 8 bases map to TRBD2. The CDR3 covers 13 residues. CDR1 is KGHSH and CDR2 is LQKENI in the germline V gene. V dropped 1 base and J dropped 7; count of bases not matched to a gene: 0. CDR3 nucleotides: TGTGCCAGCTCACCACGACTAGCGAATGAGCAGTTCTTC. Amino acids: CASSPRLANEQFF.

The J gene is TRBJ2-1, the V gene TRBV7-2; 7 bases agree with TRBD2. V shed 7 bases and J 8 bases; nucleotides not matched to a gene: 11. Germline V gives CDR1 SGHTA, CDR2 FQGNSA. The CDR3 sequence is 14 residues long. This CDR3 is CASTLGGRSHEQFF. In DNA form, the CDR3 reads TGTGCCAGCACCTTGGGAGGGAGATCGCATGAGCAGTTCTTC. The variable domain in full, completed from reference TRBV7-2 and TRBJ2-1, reads GAGVSQSPSNKVTEKGKDVELRCDPISGHTALYWYRQSLGQGLEFLIYFQGNSAPDKSGLPSDRFSAERTGGSVSTLTIQRTQQEDSAVYLCASTLGGRSHEQFFGPGTRLTVL.

This sequence joins TRBV11-1 and TRBJ1-4; the match to TRBD1 covers 8 bases. This CDR3 is 13 amino acids long. The germline V gene encodes CDR1 SGHAT and CDR2 FQDESV (reference sequence). The J segment lost 5 bases and the V segment lost 8 bases, leaving 4 bases of the junction unmatched. The CDR3 bases are TGTGCCAGCGTTACAGGGGGGAATGAAAAACTGTTTTTT. Translating it yields CASVTGGNEKLFF.

This sequence joins TRBV30 and TRBJ1-4; D remains unclear. The CDR3 covers 13 residues. The germline gives CDR1 GTSNPN, CDR2 SVGIG (reference sequence). V was cut by 6 bases and J by 7 bases, with 15 bases left in between. The CDR3: CACGPQVAEKLFF. For the CDR3, the DNA is TGTGCCTGCGGGCCCCAGGTGGCTGAAAAACTGTTTTTT. The full variable domain, with the rest looked up from reference TRBV30 and TRBJ1-4, is SQTIHQWPATLVQPVGSPLSLECTVEGTSNPNLYWYRQAAGRGLQLLFYSVGIGQISSEVPQNLSASRPQDRQFILSSKKLLLSDSGFYLCACGPQVAEKLFFGSGTQLSVL.

The CDR3 nucleotides are TGTGCCAGCTCCCCCTTCTACAGGGAAGGTAGCTCCTACGAGCAGTACTTC. Its translation is CASSPFYREGSSYEQYF. J is TRBJ2-7 and V is TRBV18, with D maybe TRBD1 (6 bases). The germline V gene encodes CDR1 KGHSH and CDR2 LQKENI. CDR3 size: 17 residues. V was clipped by 6 bases and J by 0 bases, with 21 bases between them.